Listed below are T cell receptor beta chains from one sample, sequenced in a study of blood T cell repertoires in COVID-19. The assay was immunoSEQ multiplex PCR, and TCRdb's table has in-frame clones only and misses some. Here the sample spans about 140,000 clones, 70% to 85% being singletons. Sequenced sample: peripheral blood. The receptors come from a man aged 60-69 years with acute or convalescent COVID-19. Both conserved end residues are part of each CDR3. D genes are given only for firm matches. Part of the rows lack a size; the others show once, few, many or a class for expanded clones.

abundance	d_gene	v_gene	j_gene	len	CDR3aa	CDR3nt
.	TRBD2	TRBV6-5	TRBJ2-4	12	CASSTPGTSLYF	TGTGCCAGCAGCACGCCCGGGACTAGCTTGTACTTC
.	TRBD2	TRBV9	TRBJ2-1	14	CASSPSGTYNEQFF	TGTGCCAGCAGCCCAAGCGGGACCTACAATGAGCAGTTCTTC
.	.	TRBV9	TRBJ2-7	12	CARSTEVYEQYF	TGTGCCAGATCCACTGAGGTCTACGAGCAGTACTTC
many	TRBD2	TRBV7-3	TRBJ2-7	20	CARSWGRGSSGNPLSYEQYF	TGTGCCAGGTCGTGGGGTCGGGGAAGTAGCGGGAATCCCCTCTCCTACGAGCAGTACTTC
.	TRBD1	TRBV14	TRBJ2-7	15	CASSRETGAPYEQYF	TGTGCCAGCAGCCGAGAGACAGGGGCCCCCTACGAGCAGTACTTC
few	TRBD2	TRBV11-3	TRBJ2-2	16	CASSPGTSGITGELFF	TGTGCCAGCAGCCCTGGGACTAGCGGGATCACCGGGGAGCTGTTTTTT
.	TRBD1	TRBV20-1	TRBJ1-2	11	CSAGTGGIYTF	TGCAGTGCGGGGACAGGGGGAATCTACACCTTC
.	.	TRBV2	TRBJ1-2	11	CASRGEGGYTF	TGTGCCAGCAGGGGGGAGGGAGGCTACACCTTC
few	.	TRBV20-1	TRBJ2-7	13	CSASKGLSGEQYF	TGCAGTGCTAGTAAGGGGCTCTCGGGCGAGCAGTACTTC
once	.	TRBV9	TRBJ2-2	14	CASSVRLDTGELFF	TGTGCCAGCAGCGTGAGGCTCGACACCGGGGAGCTGTTTTTT
few	.	TRBV28	TRBJ2-5	15	CASSLGDWAQETQYF	TGTGCCAGCAGTTTAGGGGACTGGGCCCAGGAGACCCAGTACTTC
.	TRBD1	TRBV5-1	TRBJ1-1	14	CASSGQGGSTEAFF	TGCGCCAGCAGCGGACAGGGTGGAAGCACTGAAGCTTTCTTT
.	.	TRBV24-1	TRBJ2-7	15	CATSRPPSTGYEQYF	TGTGCCACCAGTCGCCCACCCTCAACGGGGTACGAGCAGTACTTC
.	TRBD1	TRBV7-9	TRBJ2-5	14	CASSLGTGRETQYF	TGTGCCAGCAGCCTTGGGACAGGGCGGGAGACCCAGTACTTC
.	TRBD1	TRBV29-1	TRBJ1-2	16	CSVEDRGTGGSYGYTF	TGCAGCGTTGAAGATCGTGGAACAGGGGGCTCCTATGGCTACACCTTC
.	.	TRBV28	TRBJ2-2	13	CASSFSGTGELFF	TGTGCCAGCAGTTTCTCCGGGACCGGGGAGCTGTTTTTT
.	.	TRBV25-1	TRBJ2-3	14	CASTTRGRTDTQYF	TGTGCCAGCACGACCAGGGGTCGCACAGATACGCAGTATTTT
few	.	TRBV28	TRBJ1-4	13	CASGGGGNEKLFF	TGTGCCAGCGGCGGGGGGGGTAATGAAAAACTGTTTTTT
.	TRBD2	TRBV7-2	TRBJ2-3	14	CASSPGLAGDTQYF	TGTGCCAGCAGCCCCGGCCTAGCGGGAGATACGCAGTATTTT
.	.	TRBV5-6	TRBJ2-1	17	CASRPGVGGTLYNEQFF	TGTGCCAGCAGACCCGGGGTTGGCGGAACTCTCTACAATGAGCAGTTCTTC
.	TRBD1	TRBV5-4	TRBJ2-3	16	CASSPDLTGITDTQYF	TGTGCCAGCAGCCCTGACTTGACAGGGATCACAGATACGCAGTATTTT
.	TRBD1	TRBV28	TRBJ1-3	17	CASSPSLGQGGGNTIYF	TGTGCCAGCAGCCCCTCACTCGGACAGGGTGGAGGAAACACCATATATTTT
.	TRBD1	TRBV3-1/TRBV3-2	TRBJ1-5	14	CASSRTGERQPQHF	TGTGCCAGCAGCCGAACAGGGGAAAGGCAGCCCCAGCATTTT
.	.	TRBV28	TRBJ1-1	15	CASSPRGQKNTEAFF	TGTGCCAGCAGTCCCCGAGGACAGAAGAACACTGAAGCTTTCTTT
.	.	TRBV7-2	TRBJ2-3	17	CASSLGPGQLSTDTQYF	TGTGCCAGCAGCTTGGGACCGGGACAACTTAGCACAGATACGCAGTATTTT
few	.	TRBV2	TRBJ1-5	13	CASSVDRNQPQHF	TGTGCCAGCAGTGTCGACAGAAATCAGCCCCAGCATTTT
.	TRBD2	TRBV9	TRBJ2-2	16	CASSVGLAGVTGELFF	TGTGCCAGCAGCGTAGGGCTAGCGGGAGTGACCGGGGAGCTGTTTTTT
.	.	TRBV20-1	TRBJ2-3	11	CSARVTDTQYF	TGCAGTGCCAGAGTAACAGATACGCAGTATTTT
.	TRBD1	TRBV19	TRBJ2-1	14	CASSRGQGSNEQFF	TGTGCCAGTAGTCGCGGACAGGGCTCCAATGAGCAGTTCTTC
.	.	TRBV12-3/TRBV12-4	TRBJ1-4	13	CASRDGGNEKLFF	TGTGCCAGCAGGGACGGGGGAAATGAAAAACTGTTTTTT
.	TRBD2	TRBV3-1/TRBV3-2	TRBJ2-5	17	CASSQVAGLAGVETQYF	TGTGCCAGCAGCCAAGTTGCAGGACTAGCGGGAGTGGAGACCCAGTACTTC
once	TRBD1	TRBV6-5	TRBJ1-5	14	CATRTGISNQPQHF	TGTGCCACCCGGACAGGGATTAGCAATCAGCCCCAGCATTTT
.	TRBD2	TRBV5-6	TRBJ2-3	18	CASSFYQAGGFGADTQYF	TGTGCCAGCAGCTTCTACCAAGCGGGAGGATTTGGCGCAGATACGCAGTATTTT
.	.	TRBV11-2	TRBJ2-7	11	CASSRGTLQYF	TGTGCCAGCAGCCGCGGGACTCTGCAGTACTTC
.	.	TRBV7-7	TRBJ2-5	16	CASSLGAPGIQETQYF	TGTGCTAGCAGCTTAGGAGCCCCAGGAATACAAGAGACCCAGTACTTC
.	TRBD1	TRBV25-1	TRBJ1-1	14	CASSEKGGHTEAFF	TGTGCCAGCAGTGAAAAAGGGGGCCACACTGAAGCTTTCTTT
.	TRBD2	TRBV6-2/TRBV6-3	TRBJ2-7	15	CASSYPAGGLYEQYF	TGTGCCAGCAGTTACCCCGCGGGAGGTTTATACGAGCAGTACTTC